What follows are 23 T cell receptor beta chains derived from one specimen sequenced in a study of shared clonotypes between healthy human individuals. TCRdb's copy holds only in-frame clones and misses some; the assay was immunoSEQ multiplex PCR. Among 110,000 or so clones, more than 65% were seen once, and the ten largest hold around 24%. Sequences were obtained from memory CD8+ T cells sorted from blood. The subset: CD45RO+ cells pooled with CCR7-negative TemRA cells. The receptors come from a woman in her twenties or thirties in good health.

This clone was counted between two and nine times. CDR3 DNA: TGTGCCAGCAGCGTAGTCACTAGCGGGAGTCGTGAGCAGTTCTTC. It is translated as CASSVVTSGSREQFF. The chain uses TRBV9 and TRBJ2-1; 11 bases map to TRBD2. This CDR3 is built from 15 residues. V lost 0 bases to trimming and J lost 9 bases; unmatched junction nucleotides: 5. The V gene's germline CDR1 is SGDLS and CDR2 YYNGEE.

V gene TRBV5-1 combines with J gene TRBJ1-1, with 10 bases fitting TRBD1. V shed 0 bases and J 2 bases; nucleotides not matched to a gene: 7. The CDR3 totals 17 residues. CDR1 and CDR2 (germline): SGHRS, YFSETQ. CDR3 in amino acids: CASSLAKGQGLNTEAFF. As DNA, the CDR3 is TGCGCCAGCAGCTTGGCAAAGGGACAGGGGTTAAACACTGAAGCTTTCTTT. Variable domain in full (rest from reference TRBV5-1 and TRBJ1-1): KAGVTQTPRYLIKTRGQQVTLSCSPISGHRSVSWYQQTPGQGLQFLFEYFSETQRNKGNFPGRFSGRQFSNSRSEMNVSTLELGDSALYLCASSLAKGQGLNTEAFFGQGTRLTVV.

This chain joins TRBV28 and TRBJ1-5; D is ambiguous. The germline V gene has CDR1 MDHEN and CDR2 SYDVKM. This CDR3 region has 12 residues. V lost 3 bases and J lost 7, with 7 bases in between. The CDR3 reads CASSFYGQPQHF. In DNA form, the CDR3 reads TGTGCCAGCAGTTTCTACGGCCAGCCCCAGCATTTT. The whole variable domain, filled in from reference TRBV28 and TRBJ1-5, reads DVKVTQSSRYLVKRTGEKVFLECVQDMDHENMFWYRQDPGLGLRLIYFSYDVKMKEKGDIPEGYSVSREKKERFSLILESASTNQTSMYLCASSFYGQPQHFGDGTRLSIL.

Here the CDR3 reads CASSLTITGQRFF. Written as DNA, the CDR3 is TGTGCCAGCAGTTTGACTATTACGGGACAGCGGTTCTTC. The chain combines TRBV28 with TRBJ2-1, with 7 bases fitting TRBD1. With 3 bases clipped from V and 15 bases from J, the junction kept 11 bases outside the gene matches. Germline assignment: CDR1 MDHEN and CDR2 SYDVKM. This CDR3 is built from 13 residues. Combining the CDR3 with reference TRBV28 and TRBJ2-1 gives the whole variable domain DVKVTQSSRYLVKRTGEKVFLECVQDMDHENMFWYRQDPGLGLRLIYFSYDVKMKEKGDIPEGYSVSREKKERFSLILESASTNQTSMYLCASSLTITGQRFFGPGTRLTVL.

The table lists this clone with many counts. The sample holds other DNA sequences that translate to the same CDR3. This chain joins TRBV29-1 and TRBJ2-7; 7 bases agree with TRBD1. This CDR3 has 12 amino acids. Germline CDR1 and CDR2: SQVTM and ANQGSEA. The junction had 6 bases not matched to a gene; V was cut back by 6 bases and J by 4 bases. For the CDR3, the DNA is TGCAGCGTCTCGCAGGGGGAATACGAGCAGTACTTC. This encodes CSVSQGEYEQYF.

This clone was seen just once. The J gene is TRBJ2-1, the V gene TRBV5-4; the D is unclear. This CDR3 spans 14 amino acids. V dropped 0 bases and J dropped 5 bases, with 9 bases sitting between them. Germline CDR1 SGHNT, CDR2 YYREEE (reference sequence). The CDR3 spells CASSLDLGNNEQFF. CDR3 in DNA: TGTGCCAGCAGCTTGGATCTAGGGAACAATGAGCAGTTCTTC.

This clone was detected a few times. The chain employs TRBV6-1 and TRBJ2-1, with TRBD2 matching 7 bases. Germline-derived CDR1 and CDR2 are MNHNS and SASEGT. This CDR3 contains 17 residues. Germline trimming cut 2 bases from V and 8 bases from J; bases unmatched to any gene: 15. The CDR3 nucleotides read TGTGCCAGCAGTGAACCCCGGGGCGGGAGCAAGTACTATGAGCAGTTCTTC. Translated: CASSEPRGGSKYYEQFF.

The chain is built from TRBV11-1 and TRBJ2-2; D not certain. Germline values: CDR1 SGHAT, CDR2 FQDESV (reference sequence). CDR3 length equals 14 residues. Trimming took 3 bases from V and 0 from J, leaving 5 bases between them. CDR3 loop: CASSFLTNTGELFF. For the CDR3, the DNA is TGTGCCAGCAGCTTCCTAACGAACACCGGGGAGCTGTTTTTT. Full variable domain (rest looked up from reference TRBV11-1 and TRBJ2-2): EAEVAQSPRYKITEKSQAVAFWCDPISGHATLYWYRQILGQGPELLVQFQDESVVDDSQLPKDRFSAERLKGVDSTLKIQPAELGDSAMYLCASSFLTNTGELFFGEGSRLTVL.

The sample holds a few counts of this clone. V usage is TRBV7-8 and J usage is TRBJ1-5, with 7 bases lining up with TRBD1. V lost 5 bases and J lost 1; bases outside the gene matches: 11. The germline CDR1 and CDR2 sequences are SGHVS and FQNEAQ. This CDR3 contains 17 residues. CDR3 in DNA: TGTGCCAGCAGCCCAGGACCACAGGGGACGAGCAATCAGCCCCAGCATTTT. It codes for CASSPGPQGTSNQPQHF.

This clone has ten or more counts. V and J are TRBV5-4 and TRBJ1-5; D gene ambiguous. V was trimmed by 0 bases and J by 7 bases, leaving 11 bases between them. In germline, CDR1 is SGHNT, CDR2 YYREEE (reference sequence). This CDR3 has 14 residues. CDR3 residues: CASSLAGPEQPQHF. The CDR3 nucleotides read TGTGCCAGCAGCTTGGCAGGTCCTGAGCAGCCCCAGCATTTT.

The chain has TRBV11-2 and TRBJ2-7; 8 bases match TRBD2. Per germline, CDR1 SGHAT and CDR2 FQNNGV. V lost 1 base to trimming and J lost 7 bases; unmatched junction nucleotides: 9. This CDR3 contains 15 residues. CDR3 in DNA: TGTGCCAGCAGCTTAGCGGCGGGAGGCGAATGGGAGCAGTACTTC. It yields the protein CASSLAAGGEWEQYF.

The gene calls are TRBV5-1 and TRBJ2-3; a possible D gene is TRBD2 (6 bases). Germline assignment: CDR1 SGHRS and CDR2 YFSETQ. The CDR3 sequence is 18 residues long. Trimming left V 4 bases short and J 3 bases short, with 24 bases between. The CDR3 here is CASSTTGLGYGGTDTQYF. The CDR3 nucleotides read TGCGCCAGCAGCACAACCGGGCTAGGATATGGGGGGACAGATACGCAGTATTTT.

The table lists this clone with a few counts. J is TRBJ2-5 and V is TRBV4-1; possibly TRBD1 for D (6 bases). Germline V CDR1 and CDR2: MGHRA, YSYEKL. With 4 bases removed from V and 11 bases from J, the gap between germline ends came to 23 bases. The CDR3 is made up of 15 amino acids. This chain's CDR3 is CASSPLRGTTREQYF. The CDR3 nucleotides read TGCGCCAGCAGCCCTCTCAGGGGAACTACGAGGGAGCAGTACTTC.

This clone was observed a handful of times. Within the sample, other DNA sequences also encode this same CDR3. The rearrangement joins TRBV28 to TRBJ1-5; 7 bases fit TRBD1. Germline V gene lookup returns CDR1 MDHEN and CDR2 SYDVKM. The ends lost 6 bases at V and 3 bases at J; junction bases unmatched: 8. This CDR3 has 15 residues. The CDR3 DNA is TGTGCCAGCAGCCCTATTGACAGGGACAATCAGCCCCAGCATTTT. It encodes CASSPIDRDNQPQHF.

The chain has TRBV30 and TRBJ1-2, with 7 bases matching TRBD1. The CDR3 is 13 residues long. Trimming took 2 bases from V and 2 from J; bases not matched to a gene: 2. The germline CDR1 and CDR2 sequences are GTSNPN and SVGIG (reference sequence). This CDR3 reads CAWSTGENYGYTF. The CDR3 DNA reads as TGTGCCTGGAGTACAGGGGAGAACTATGGCTACACCTTC.

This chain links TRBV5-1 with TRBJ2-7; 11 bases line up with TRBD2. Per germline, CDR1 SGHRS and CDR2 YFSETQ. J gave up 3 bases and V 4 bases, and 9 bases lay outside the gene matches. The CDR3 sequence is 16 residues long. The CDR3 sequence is CASSLGTSGEGYEQYF. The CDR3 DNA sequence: TGCGCCAGCAGCCTCGGGACTAGCGGAGAAGGCTACGAGCAGTACTTC.

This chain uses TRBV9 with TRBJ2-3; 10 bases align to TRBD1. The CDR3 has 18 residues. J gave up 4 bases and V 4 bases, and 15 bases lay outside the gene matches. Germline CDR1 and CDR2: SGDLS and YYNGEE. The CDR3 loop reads CASSRGTGVDGSADTQYF. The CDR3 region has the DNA TGTGCCAGCAGCAGAGGGACAGGGGTCGACGGGAGTGCAGATACGCAGTATTTT.

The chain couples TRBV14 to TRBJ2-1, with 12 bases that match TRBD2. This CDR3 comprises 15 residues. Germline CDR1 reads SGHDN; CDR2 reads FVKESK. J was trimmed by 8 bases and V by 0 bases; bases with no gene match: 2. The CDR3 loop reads CASSQDPSGRDEQFF. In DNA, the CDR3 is TGTGCCAGCAGCCAAGACCCTAGCGGGAGGGATGAGCAGTTCTTC.

The CDR3 region is CASSQEAGQGANEQYF. The CDR3 DNA reads TGTGCCAGCAGCCAAGAGGCGGGACAGGGGGCAAACGAGCAGTACTTC. The rearrangement joins TRBV5-4 to TRBJ2-7; 12 bases match TRBD1. Germline V gene lookup returns CDR1 SGHNT and CDR2 YYREEE (reference sequence). Trimming at V came to 4 bases and at J to 5 bases, leaving 10 bases not matched to a gene. The CDR3 is made up of 16 amino acids. Full variable domain (missing parts from reference TRBV5-4 and TRBJ2-7): ETGVTQSPTHLIKTRGQQVTLRCSSQSGHNTVSWYQQALGQGPQFIFQYYREEENGRGNFPPRFSGLQFPNYSSELNVNALELDDSALYLCASSQEAGQGANEQYFGPGTRLTVT.

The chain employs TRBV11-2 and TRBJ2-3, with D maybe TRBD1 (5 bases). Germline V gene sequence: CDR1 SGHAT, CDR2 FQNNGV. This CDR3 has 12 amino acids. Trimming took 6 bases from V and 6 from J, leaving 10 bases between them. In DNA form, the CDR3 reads TGTGCCAGCAGTTTTCAGGGCGATACGCAGTATTTT. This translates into CASSFQGDTQYF.

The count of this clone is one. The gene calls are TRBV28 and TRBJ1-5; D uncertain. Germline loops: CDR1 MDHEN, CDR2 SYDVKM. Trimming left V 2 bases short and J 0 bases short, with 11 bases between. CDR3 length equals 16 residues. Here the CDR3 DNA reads TGTGCCAGCAGTTTAGTTGGGCAGGCTAGCAATCAGCCCCAGCATTTT. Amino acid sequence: CASSLVGQASNQPQHF.

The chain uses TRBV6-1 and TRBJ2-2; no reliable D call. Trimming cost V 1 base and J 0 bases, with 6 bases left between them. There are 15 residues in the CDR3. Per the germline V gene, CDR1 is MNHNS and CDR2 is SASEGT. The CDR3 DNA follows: TGTGCCAGCAGTGAAGGCCCTACGAACACCGGGGAGCTGTTTTTT. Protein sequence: CASSEGPTNTGELFF.

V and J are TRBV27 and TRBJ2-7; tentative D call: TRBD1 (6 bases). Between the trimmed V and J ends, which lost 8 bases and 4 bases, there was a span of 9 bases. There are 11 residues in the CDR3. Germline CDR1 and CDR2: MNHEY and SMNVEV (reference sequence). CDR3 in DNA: TGTGCCAGCGGACAGCTATACGAGCAGTACTTC. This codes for CASGQLYEQYF.